This entry describes one T cell receptor beta chain. The antigen this receptor binds is unknown. One base away there is no much larger clone; base qualities are not given. For repertoire analyses, the comparison group consisted of fewer than ten healthy control donors. Before genomic DNA extraction, CD8+ T cells lacking CD4 were purified from blood. The protocol used for the library was the immunoSEQ multiplex PCR assay. Genomic DNA from the sorted T-cell subsets was used to amplify and sequence rearranged TCR beta chain products. For the original study's pipeline: Shannon entropy and Simpson indices were used to measure the diversity of productive TCR beta rearrangements in each repertoire. Clonal expansion was assessed using the summed frequency of the 100 most abundant productive TCR beta clonotypes among total reads. The TRB repertoires were evaluated with a self-reactivity index based on amino acid usage at CDR3beta positions 6 and 7. Two-way ANOVA was used for repertoire analyses, while Student t or Mann-Whitney tests were used for flow cytometric analyses. This is the immuneACCESS table as TCRdb keeps it, with only in-frame sequences that have V and J called. A part of the clones is gone; compared with another copy, unresolved V genes explain less than half, and the rest is unexplained. D and trimming were read from the DNA, whereas the V and J calls and clone size are those reported in that table. For this sample the table gives tens of thousands of clones, of which about 90% were detected only once. Around 5% of the sample is held by the ten biggest clonotypes.

The sample belongs to a study of regulatory and conventional T cells in RAG deficiency (dated by TCRdb to the late 2010s). With respect to the entire study: High-throughput TCR beta sequencing was used to compare the diversity and composition of the Treg, conventional CD4+ and CD8+ T cell repertoires of RAG-deficient patients with those of healthy controls.

Paper-wide results and their limitations: Some T-cell subset analyses were not performed for some subjects. All patient T-cell subsets had shorter CDR3 lengths; Omenn syndrome patients showed >85% Treg-Tconv repertoire overlap at nucleotide and amino acid level. In Omenn syndrome and CID/AS patients compared with controls, around 100-fold fewer unique TCR beta sequences were detected from Treg cells, versus approximately 9.2-fold fewer for other subsets. RAG-deficient patients showed markedly lower Shannon entropy and higher Simpson indices than control T-cell subpopulations. The CD25-high CD127-low cells sorted from Omenn syndrome patients may be peripherally activated cells rather than true Treg cells.

The germline V gene (reference sequence) yields WNHNN for CDR1 and SYGVQD for CDR2. V lost 0 bases and J lost 6 bases; the stretch between them is 11 bases long. The CDR3 measures 14 amino acids from cysteine to phenylalanine. The DNA shown is the 42-base CDR3, in frame from base 1. The sample was also reused in another study, on regulatory T cells. As that second paper reports: The multiplex PCR relied on 52 forward TRBV primers and 13 reverse TRBJ primers, and amplification bias was corrected through assay-based and computational methods. Patient repertoires showed restricted unique TRB V-J pairs and skewed V and J gene usage, most marked in regulatory T cells. The study compared T-cell receptor beta repertoires of sorted regulatory, conventional CD4+ and CD8+ T cells in CD3G-deficient patients with those in healthy controls. Ficoll density separation was used to isolate peripheral blood mononuclear cells. CD3+ CD8+ CD4- T cells were isolated using a FACSAria cell sorter. Rearranged TRB loci were amplified from genomic DNA by multiplex PCR within the immunoSEQ assay. TRB amplicons were sequenced using an Illumina HiSeq platform. Raw sequences were error-filtered and aligned to reference gene sequences by custom algorithms, then analyzed with the immunoSEQ online tools. Productive and nonproductive TRB rearrangement frequencies were evaluated among both unique and total sequences. Groups were compared by t tests, Mann-Whitney tests or two-way ANOVA performed in Prism software.

Sequenced material: CD8+ T cells sorted from blood. This clonotype originated in a human donor in good health. The chain is assembled from TRBV10-1 and TRBJ1-1; a weak D assignment points to TRBD1 (5 bases agree). The nucleotide sequence reads TGCGCCAGCAGTGAGTCCGTCGGGGGTTCTGAAGCTTTCTTT. It is translated as CASSESVGGSEAFF.